The 28 T cell receptor beta chains below come from one sample, sequenced in a study of T-cell reconstitution after alpha-beta-depleted transplantation in children. A library of TCRbeta sequences, prepared with unique molecular identifiers, was generated. TCRdb independently ran MiXCR on the PCR reads; one entry per CDR3 protein. Of 130,000 to 150,000 distinct CDR3 sequences listed, more than 8% were seen once; the top ten hold 15% to 20%. The material was PBMCs, mostly from graft donor cells, obtained 180 days after TCRalphabeta/CD19-depleted stem cell transplant. These receptors were taken from a female patient younger than 10 who had a stem cell transplant for congenital amegakaryocytic thrombocytopenia, so the T cells may come from the graft donor.

The rearrangement joins TRBV5-1 to TRBJ2-7; a weak D match, TRBD2 (5 bases). In germline, CDR1 is SGHRS, CDR2 YFSETQ. Trimming took off 4 bases at V and 1 base at J, with 15 bases between the two ends. This CDR3 has 15 amino acids. Here the CDR3 reads CASSPGGSLSYEQYF. In DNA, the CDR3 is TGCGCCAGCAGCCCCGGTGGGAGCCTGTCCTACGAGCAGTACTTC. Complete variable domain (other parts from reference TRBV5-1 and TRBJ2-7): KAGVTQTPRYLIKTRGQQVTLSCSPISGHRSVSWYQQTPGQGLQFLFEYFSETQRNKGNFPGRFSGRQFSNSRSEMNVSTLELGDSALYLCASSPGGSLSYEQYFGPGTRLTVT.

This clonotype showed up many times. This rearrangement joins TRBV20-1 to TRBJ2-1; D ambiguous. This CDR3 is 12 amino acids long. Trimming pared 3 bases from V and 4 bases from J, leaving 7 bases between. Germline V gene sequence: CDR1 DFQATT, CDR2 SNEGSKA (reference sequence). CDR3 amino acids: CSARPGYNEQFF. CDR3 DNA: TGCAGTGCTAGGCCCGGGTACAATGAGCAGTTCTTC.

This clonotype was detected a few times. The junction and the germline gene differ at one end; a read error may be behind it. The chain employs TRBV3-1 and TRBJ2-1; weak D call: TRBD1 (6 bases). The germline V gene encodes CDR1 LGHDT and CDR2 YNNKEL (reference sequence). The CDR3 covers 15 residues. The CDR3 is CATSQDRRRYNEQFF. In nucleotides, the CDR3 is TGTGCCACCAGCCAAGACAGGCGGAGGTACAATGAGCAGTTCTTC.

This clonotype was detected ten times or more. The chain joins TRBV7-7 to TRBJ2-5; 13 bases line up with TRBD2. V was pared by 6 bases and J by 5 bases, with 6 bases of the junction left unmatched. The length of the CDR3 is 15 residues. Per the germline V gene, CDR1 is SSHAT and CDR2 is FNYEAQ (reference sequence). The CDR3 coding sequence is TGTGCCAGCAGAGCCACTAGCGGGAGGGGGGAGACCCAGTACTTC. It translates to CASRATSGRGETQYF.

At least ten counts were recorded for this clonotype. V usage is TRBV20-1 and J usage is TRBJ2-7, with D tentatively TRBD1 (5 bases). Looked up from germline, CDR1 is DFQATT and CDR2 is SNEGSKA (reference sequence). The CDR3 loop spans 12 amino acids. The V end lost 2 bases, the J end lost 2 bases, and 7 bases lay between the germline ends. The DNA for the CDR3 is TGCAGTGCTAGAAGGGGTCCCTACGAGCAGTACTTC. This gives the protein CSARRGPYEQYF.

The V gene is TRBV28, the J gene TRBJ2-2, with TRBD2 identical over 8 bases. The germline V gene has CDR1 MDHEN and CDR2 SYDVKM. This CDR3 has 14 amino acids. After removal of 8 bases from V and 5 bases from J, the junction contained 7 bases not matched to a gene. Written as DNA, the CDR3 is TGTGCCAGCTACGGGGGGGGGAAAACCGGGGAGCTGTTTTTT. It yields the protein CASYGGGKTGELFF. Drawing the rest from reference TRBV28 and TRBJ2-2, the complete variable domain is DVKVTQSSRYLVKRTGEKVFLECVQDMDHENMFWYRQDPGLGLRLIYFSYDVKMKEKGDIPEGYSVSREKKERFSLILESASTNQTSMYLCASYGGGKTGELFFGEGSRLTVL.

This clonotype has ten or more counts. In DNA, the CDR3 is TGTGCCAGCAGCTCCAACTCCTACGAGCAGTACTTC. This translates into CASSSNSYEQYF. The rearrangement uses TRBV7-3 and TRBJ2-7; D is uncertain. The V end was cut by 4 bases, the J end by 0 bases, with 4 bases between. This CDR3 spans 12 amino acids. The germline CDR1 and CDR2 sequences are SGHTA and FQGTGA.

The rearrangement uses TRBV6-1 and TRBJ2-2; 10 bases fit TRBD2. The germline gives CDR1 MNHNS, CDR2 SASEGT. With 5 bases clipped from V and 7 bases from J, the junction kept 13 bases outside the gene matches. The CDR3 is 17 amino acids. CDR3 sequence: CASSPAGLAGDYGELFF. CDR3 sequence (DNA): TGTGCCAGCAGTCCGGCGGGGCTAGCGGGAGATTACGGGGAGCTGTTTTTT.

This clonotype was seen repeatedly, ten times or more. V and J are TRBV2 and TRBJ2-7, with unresolved D. The germline V gene encodes CDR1 SNHLY and CDR2 FYNNEI. V was clipped by 0 bases and J by 6 bases, with 9 bases between them. The CDR3 has 13 residues. The CDR3 loop reads CASSEAGRAEQYF. The DNA of the CDR3 is TGTGCCAGCAGTGAAGCCGGTAGGGCCGAGCAGTACTTC.

This clonotype was picked up many times. This sequence joins TRBV13 and TRBJ2-7, with TRBD2 identical over 8 bases. The CDR3 runs to 13 residues. The germline gives CDR1 PRHDT, CDR2 FYEKMQ (reference sequence). V shed 3 bases and J 7 bases; nucleotides not matched to a gene: 5. In DNA, the CDR3 is TGTGCCAGCAGCTTGCGGGGGGCAAGTGAGCAGTACTTC. Encoded protein: CASSLRGASEQYF.

This clonotype was seen only a few times. Possible read error: a much larger clone is one base away. V gene TRBV11-2 combines with J gene TRBJ2-6; D perhaps matches TRBD1 (5 bases). Germline V lookup: CDR1 SGHAT, CDR2 FQNNGV. The CDR3 consists of 15 residues. Written as DNA, the CDR3 is TGTGCCAGCAGCTTAAAAACTTCTGGGGCCAACGGCCTGACTTTC. Amino acids: CASSLKTSGANGLTF. Together with reference TRBV11-2 and TRBJ2-6, the CDR3 gives the full variable domain: EAGVAQSPRYKIIEKRQSVAFWCNPISGHATLYWYQQILGQGPKLLIQFQNNGVVDDSQLPKDRFSAERLKGVDSTLKIQPAKLEDSAVYLCASSLKTSGANGLTFGAGSRLTVL.

This rearrangement joins TRBV19 to TRBJ1-1; 9 bases agree with TRBD1. Germline assignment: CDR1 LNHDA and CDR2 SQIVND (reference sequence). Trimming cost V 3 bases and J 6 bases; bases outside gene matches: 11. The CDR3 is made up of 16 amino acids. The CDR3 nucleotides read TGTGCCAGTAGTATGGGAAACCGGGACAGGGATCCTGAAGCTTTCTTT. This encodes CASSMGNRDRDPEAFF. Full variable domain (outside the CDR3, taken from reference TRBV19 and TRBJ1-1): DGGITQSPKYLFRKEGQNVTLSCEQNLNHDAMYWYRQDPGQGLRLIYYSQIVNDFQKGDIAEGYSVSREKKESFPLTVTSAQKNPTAFYLCASSMGNRDRDPEAFFGQGTRLTVV.

This clonotype was seen ten or more times. This chain connects TRBV5-1 to TRBJ1-5; no firm D call. This CDR3 contains 14 residues. The V gene lost 4 bases and the J gene lost 4 bases, with 12 bases spanning the gap. Germline V gives CDR1 SGHRS, CDR2 YFSETQ. In DNA form, the CDR3 reads TGCGCCAGCAGCCCAGGTGGAGGAAATCAGCCCCAGCATTTT. It is translated as CASSPGGGNQPQHF. Variable domain in full (rest from reference TRBV5-1 and TRBJ1-5): KAGVTQTPRYLIKTRGQQVTLSCSPISGHRSVSWYQQTPGQGLQFLFEYFSETQRNKGNFPGRFSGRQFSNSRSEMNVSTLELGDSALYLCASSPGGGNQPQHFGDGTRLSIL.

In its sample, this clonotype was seen many times. The gene calls are TRBV6-5 and TRBJ2-2; 7 bases align to TRBD1. The germline V gene has CDR1 MNHEY and CDR2 SVGAGI. The CDR3 is 14 amino acids. The J segment lost 1 base and the V segment lost 7 bases, leaving 3 bases of the junction unmatched. CDR3 DNA: TGTGCCAGCAACCGGGACAGGAACACCGGGGAGCTGTTTTTT. Encoded protein: CASNRDRNTGELFF.

This clonotype was observed at least ten times. The chain employs TRBV12-3 or TRBV12-4 and TRBJ2-7; D is tentatively TRBD1 or TRBD2 (6 bases each). The CDR3 extends over 13 amino acids. Trimming removed 4 bases at V and 0 bases at J, with 7 bases between. The CDR3 is CASSSGASYEQYF. In nucleotides, the CDR3 is TGTGCCAGCAGTTCGGGGGCCTCCTACGAGCAGTACTTC.

This clonotype was detected ten times or more. The chain is built from TRBV5-1 and TRBJ1-2; 10 bases align to TRBD1. The junction had 5 bases not matched to a gene; V was cut back by 4 bases and J by 2 bases. The CDR3 length is 15 residues. In germline, CDR1 is SGHRS, CDR2 YFSETQ. For the CDR3, the DNA is TGCGCCAGCAGCCCTAGACAGGGGGCGAACTATGGCTACACCTTC. This gives the protein CASSPRQGANYGYTF.

This clonotype has at least ten counts. The chain carries TRBV3-1 and TRBJ2-1; D assignment may be TRBD1 or TRBD2 (5 bases each). Trimming shortened V by 0 bases and J by 7 bases, and 10 bases separated the two germline ends. The CDR3 covers 14 residues. Germline CDR1 reads LGHDT; CDR2 reads YNNKEL (reference sequence). The CDR3 DNA reads TGTGCCAGCAGCCAAGAGTCTTGGGGGAATGAGCAGTTCTTC. It codes for CASSQESWGNEQFF.

This clonotype came up a few times. The chain employs TRBV28 and TRBJ1-5; D not certain. The germline CDR1 and CDR2 sequences are MDHEN and SYDVKM. The CDR3 contains 15 residues. Trimming took 3 bases from V and 9 from J, leaving 18 bases between them. CDR3 bases: TGTGCCAGCAGTTTCGCCGCTTTCAGGTCTCGGCCCCAGCATTTT. Amino acids: CASSFAAFRSRPQHF. The whole variable domain, remainder taken from reference TRBV28 and TRBJ1-5, is DVKVTQSSRYLVKRTGEKVFLECVQDMDHENMFWYRQDPGLGLRLIYFSYDVKMKEKGDIPEGYSVSREKKERFSLILESASTNQTSMYLCASSFAAFRSRPQHFGDGTRLSIL.

This clonotype came up many times. The rearrangement links TRBV10-3 to TRBJ2-5, with TRBD2 matching over 9 bases. The CDR3 runs to 14 residues. The V and J ends lost 3 bases and 5 bases, in that order; junction bases with no gene match: 4. Germline lookup yields CDR1 ENHRY and CDR2 SYGVKD. This chain's CDR3 is CAISDAGGLETQYF. CDR3 DNA: TGTGCCATCAGTGACGCGGGAGGGCTGGAGACCCAGTACTTC.

In its sample, this clonotype was seen many times. The rearrangement links TRBV29-1 to TRBJ2-7; TRBD1 aligns across 8 bases. This CDR3 has 15 amino acids. Germline-derived CDR1 and CDR2 are SQVTM and ANQGSEA. The trim removed 6 bases at V and 2 bases at J, leaving 12 bases unmatched. CDR3 region: CSVVTKDRETYEQYF. The CDR3 region has the DNA TGCAGCGTCGTTACTAAGGACAGGGAGACCTACGAGCAGTACTTC.

This clonotype has a count of ten or more. The V call is TRBV20-1, the J call TRBJ1-1; D remains unclear. The CDR3 is 12 amino acids. Germline-derived CDR1 and CDR2 are DFQATT and SNEGSKA (reference sequence). V was shortened by 6 bases and J by 3 bases, with 11 bases between the two germline ends. The CDR3: CSAPQWDTEAFF. In DNA form, the CDR3 reads TGCAGTGCCCCACAGTGGGACACTGAAGCTTTCTTT.

This clonotype was observed a handful of times. The chain links TRBV18 to TRBJ2-2; D remains unclear. This CDR3 comprises 14 residues. Germline CDR1 and CDR2: KGHSH and LQKENI. The V and J ends lost 1 base and 1 base respectively, with 4 bases between them. The CDR3 region has the DNA TGTGCCAGCTCACCACGAGAGAACACCGGGGAGCTGTTTTTT. Its protein is CASSPRENTGELFF.

This clonotype was counted only a few times. The chain combines TRBV3-1 with TRBJ2-5; 11 nucleotides line up with TRBD2. Germline loops: CDR1 LGHDT, CDR2 YNNKEL (reference sequence). The CDR3 consists of 15 residues. V was pared by 2 bases and J by 5 bases, with 4 bases of the junction left unmatched. DNA of the CDR3: TGTGCCAGCAGCCAACTAGCGGGAGGTCGGGAGACCCAGTACTTC. This translates into CASSQLAGGRETQYF.

The chain recombines TRBV28 with TRBJ1-5; 11 positions match TRBD1. Germline loops: CDR1 MDHEN, CDR2 SYDVKM. Unmatched junction bases numbered 11, after V lost 7 bases and J lost 3 bases. The CDR3 spans 17 residues. The CDR3, as DNA: TGTGCCAGCACCGATTTCTGGGACAGGGGGTTCAATCAGCCCCAGCATTTT. The encoded protein is CASTDFWDRGFNQPQHF. The complete variable domain, with remaining parts taken from reference TRBV28 and TRBJ1-5, reads DVKVTQSSRYLVKRTGEKVFLECVQDMDHENMFWYRQDPGLGLRLIYFSYDVKMKEKGDIPEGYSVSREKKERFSLILESASTNQTSMYLCASTDFWDRGFNQPQHFGDGTRLSIL.

This clonotype was detected ten times or more. The chain uses TRBV6-5 and TRBJ2-5, with 9 bases fitting TRBD2. V was clipped by 2 bases and J by 5 bases; unmatched bases: 0. Looked up from germline, CDR1 is MNHEY and CDR2 is SVGAGI. CDR3 size: 13 residues. Here the CDR3 DNA reads TGTGCCAGCAGTTACGCGGGGGGGGAGACCCAGTACTTC. It yields the protein CASSYAGGETQYF.

This clonotype was recorded at least ten times. The chain combines TRBV24-1 with TRBJ2-2, with D tentatively TRBD2 (6 bases). CDR1 and CDR2 from the germline V gene are KGHDR and SFDVKD. The CDR3 is 14 residues long. Between the trimmed V and J ends, which lost 3 bases and 4 bases, there was a span of 8 bases. The CDR3 protein is CATSDGGSTGELFF. CDR3 nucleotide sequence: TGTGCCACCAGTGATGGAGGGTCCACCGGGGAGCTGTTTTTT.

This clonotype has more than one count but fewer than ten. The chain employs TRBV5-1 and TRBJ2-7; no firm D call. CDR1 SGHRS and CDR2 YFSETQ come from the germline V gene. The CDR3 covers 11 residues. V lost 8 bases, J lost 4 bases, and 10 bases lay in between. CDR3: CARTERYEQYF. CDR3 sequence (DNA): TGCGCCAGAACGGAGCGTTACGAGCAGTACTTC.

This clonotype has ten or more counts. This chain joins TRBV11-2 and TRBJ2-5; possibly TRBD2 for D (7 bases). Germline CDR1 and CDR2: SGHAT and FQNNGV. The CDR3 consists of 14 residues. V was clipped by 5 bases and J by 5 bases, with 15 bases between them. The CDR3 bases are TGTGCCAGCAGCCCCCGGGGGGCGGGGGAGACCCAGTACTTC. Translated, it gives CASSPRGAGETQYF. The variable domain in full, with the rest retrieved from reference TRBV11-2 and TRBJ2-5, is EAGVAQSPRYKIIEKRQSVAFWCNPISGHATLYWYQQILGQGPKLLIQFQNNGVVDDSQLPKDRFSAERLKGVDSTLKIQPAKLEDSAVYLCASSPRGAGETQYFGPGTRLLVL.